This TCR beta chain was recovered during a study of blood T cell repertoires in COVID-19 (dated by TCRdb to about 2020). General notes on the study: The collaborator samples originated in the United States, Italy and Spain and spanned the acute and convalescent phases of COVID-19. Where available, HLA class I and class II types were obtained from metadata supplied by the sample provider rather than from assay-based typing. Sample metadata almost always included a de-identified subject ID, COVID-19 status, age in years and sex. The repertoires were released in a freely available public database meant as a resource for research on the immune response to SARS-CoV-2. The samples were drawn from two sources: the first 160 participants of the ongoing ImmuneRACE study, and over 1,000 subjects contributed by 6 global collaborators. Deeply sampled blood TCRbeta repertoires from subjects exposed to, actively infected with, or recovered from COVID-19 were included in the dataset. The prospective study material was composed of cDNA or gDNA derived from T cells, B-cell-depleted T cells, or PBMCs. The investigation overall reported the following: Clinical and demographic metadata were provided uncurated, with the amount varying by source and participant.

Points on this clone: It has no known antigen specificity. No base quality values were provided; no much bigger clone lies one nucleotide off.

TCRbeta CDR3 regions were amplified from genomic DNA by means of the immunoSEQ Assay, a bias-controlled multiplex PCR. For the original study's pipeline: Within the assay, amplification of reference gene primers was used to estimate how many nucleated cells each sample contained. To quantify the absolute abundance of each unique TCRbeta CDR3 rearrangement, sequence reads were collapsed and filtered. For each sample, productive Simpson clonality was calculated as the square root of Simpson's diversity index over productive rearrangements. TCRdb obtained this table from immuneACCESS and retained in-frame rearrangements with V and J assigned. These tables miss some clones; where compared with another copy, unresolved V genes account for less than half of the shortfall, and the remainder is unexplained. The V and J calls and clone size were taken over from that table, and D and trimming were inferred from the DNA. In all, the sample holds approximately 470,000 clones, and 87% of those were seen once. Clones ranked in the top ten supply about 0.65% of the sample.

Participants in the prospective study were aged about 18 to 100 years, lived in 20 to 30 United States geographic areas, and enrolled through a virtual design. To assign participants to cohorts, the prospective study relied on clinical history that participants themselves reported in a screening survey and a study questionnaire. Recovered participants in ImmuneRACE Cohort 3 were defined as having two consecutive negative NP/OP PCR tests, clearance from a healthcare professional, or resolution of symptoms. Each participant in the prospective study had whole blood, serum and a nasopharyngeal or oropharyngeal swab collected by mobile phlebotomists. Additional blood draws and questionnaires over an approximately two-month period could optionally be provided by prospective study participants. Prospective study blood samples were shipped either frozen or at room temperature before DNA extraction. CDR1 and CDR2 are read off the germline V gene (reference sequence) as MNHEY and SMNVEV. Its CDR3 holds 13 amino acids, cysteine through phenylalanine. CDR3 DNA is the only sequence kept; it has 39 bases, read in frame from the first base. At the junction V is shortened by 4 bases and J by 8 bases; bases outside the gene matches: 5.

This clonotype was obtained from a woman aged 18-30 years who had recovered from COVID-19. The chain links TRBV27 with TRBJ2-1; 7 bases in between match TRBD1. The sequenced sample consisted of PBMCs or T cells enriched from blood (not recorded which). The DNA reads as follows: TGTGCCAGCAGTTCGCCCAGGGGGTATGAGCAGTTCTTC. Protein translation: CASSSPRGYEQFF.